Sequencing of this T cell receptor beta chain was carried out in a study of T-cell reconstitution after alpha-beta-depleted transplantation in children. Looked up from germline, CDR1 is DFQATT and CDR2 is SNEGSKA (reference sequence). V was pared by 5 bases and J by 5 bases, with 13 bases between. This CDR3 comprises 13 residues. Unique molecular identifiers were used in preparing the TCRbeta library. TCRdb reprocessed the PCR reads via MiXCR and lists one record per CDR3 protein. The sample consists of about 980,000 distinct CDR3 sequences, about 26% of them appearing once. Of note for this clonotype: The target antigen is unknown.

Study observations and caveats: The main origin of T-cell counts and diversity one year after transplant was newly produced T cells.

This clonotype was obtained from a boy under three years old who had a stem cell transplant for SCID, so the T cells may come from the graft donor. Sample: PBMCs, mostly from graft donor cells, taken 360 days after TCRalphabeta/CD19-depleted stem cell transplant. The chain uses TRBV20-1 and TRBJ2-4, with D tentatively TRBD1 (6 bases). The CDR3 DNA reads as TGCAGTGCTTCCCTACGGACAGAAAACATTCAGTACTTC. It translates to CSASLRTENIQYF.